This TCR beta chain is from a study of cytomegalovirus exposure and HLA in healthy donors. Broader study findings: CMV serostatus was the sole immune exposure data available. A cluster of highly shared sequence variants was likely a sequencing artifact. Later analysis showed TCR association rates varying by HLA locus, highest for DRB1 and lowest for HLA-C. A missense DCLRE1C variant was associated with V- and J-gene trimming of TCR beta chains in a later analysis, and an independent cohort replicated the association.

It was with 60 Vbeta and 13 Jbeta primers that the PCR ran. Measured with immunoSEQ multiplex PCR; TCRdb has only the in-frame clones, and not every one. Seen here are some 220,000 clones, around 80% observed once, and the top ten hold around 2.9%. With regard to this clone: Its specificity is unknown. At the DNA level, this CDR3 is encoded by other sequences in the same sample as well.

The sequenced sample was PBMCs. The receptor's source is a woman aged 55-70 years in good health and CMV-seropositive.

This chain's CDR3 is CASSYSSSGGDTEAFF. DNA for the CDR3: TGTGCCAGCAGTTACTCAAGTTCGGGGGGGGACACTGAAGCTTTCTTT. V gene TRBV6-5 combines with J gene TRBJ1-1, with D possibly being TRBD1 (5 bases). CDR1 is MNHEY, CDR2 SVGAGI, per germline. This CDR3 comprises 16 residues. Trimming removed 0 bases from V and 3 bases from J, with 14 bases in between.